This TCR beta chain was observed in a study of T cells in Graves' hyperthyroidism and ophthalmopathy. Study conclusions and caveats: Most thyroid clonotypes expanded above 0.001 were also detected in blood.

The CDR3 runs 14 residues. Trimming took 4 bases from V and 6 from J; bases not matched to a gene: 5. Germline V gives CDR1 SNHLY, CDR2 FYNNEI. Any patient presenting with uncontrolled infection, other autoimmune disease, pregnancy or lactation was left out. The CDR3 regions of TCR beta were amplified from RNA transcripts. The HTBI primer set drove a first-round RT-PCR of the TCR CDR3. TCRdb ran MiXCR on the multiplex PCR reads and lists one entry per CDR3 protein. The sample gives around 600,000 distinct CDR3 sequences, 45% of which show up once; 6.5% to 9% is in the top ten. Ten or more counts support this clonotype. Antigen unknown.

Sequencing used peripheral blood or thyroid tissue (not recorded which). The rearrangement links TRBV2 to TRBJ2-7; 11 bases line up with TRBD2. This receptor was obtained from an adult man with Graves' disease, either hyperthyroidism or ophthalmopathy (not recorded which). CDR3 DNA sequence: TGTGCCAGCAGTGCCACTAGCGGGAGTGGCGAGCAGTACTTC. It is translated as CASSATSGSGEQYF.